This T cell receptor (beta chain) originates from a study of response to subunit inactivated influenza vaccine. Concerning this clonotype itself: Its antigen is not identified.

CDR3 length: 21 residues. The V and J ends lost 2 bases and 2 bases respectively, with 33 bases between them. Germline V lookup: CDR1 DFQATT, CDR2 SNEGSKA (reference sequence). MiXCR was run by TCRdb on the RT-PCR reads, yielding one entry per CDR3 protein. Of 200,000 to 300,000 distinct CDR3 sequences listed, about 12% are singletons. The study's findings and limits: Only a handful of new T cells, the authors suggested, are recruited with each seasonal influenza vaccination.

This TCR derives from a man between 50 and 59 years old who received an inactivated influenza vaccine. The rearrangement links TRBV20-1 to TRBJ1-2; D is uncertain. The sequenced sample was non-naive T cells sorted from PBMCs, obtained less than 15 days before vaccination. The CDR3 protein is CSARLWRQMVIRHRGNYGYTF. The CDR3 DNA reads as TGCAGTGCTAGATTATGGCGTCAGATGGTGATAAGGCACCGAGGGAACTATGGCTACACCTTC.